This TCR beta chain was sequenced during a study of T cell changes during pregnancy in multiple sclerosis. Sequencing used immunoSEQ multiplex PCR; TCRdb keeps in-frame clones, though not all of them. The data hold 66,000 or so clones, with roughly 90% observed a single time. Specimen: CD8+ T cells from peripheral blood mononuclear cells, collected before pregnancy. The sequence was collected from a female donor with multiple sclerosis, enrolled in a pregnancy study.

This CDR3 reads CASSSTAITAAGNTIYF. The CDR3 DNA is TGTGCCAGCAGCTCCACGGCCATCACGGCGGCTGGAAACACCATATATTTT. V usage is TRBV13 and J usage is TRBJ1-3; D is unresolved. V lost 4 bases and J 2 bases, leaving 18 bases between the germline ends. Germline V gene data show CDR1 as PRHDT and CDR2 as FYEKMQ (reference sequence). There are 17 residues in the CDR3.